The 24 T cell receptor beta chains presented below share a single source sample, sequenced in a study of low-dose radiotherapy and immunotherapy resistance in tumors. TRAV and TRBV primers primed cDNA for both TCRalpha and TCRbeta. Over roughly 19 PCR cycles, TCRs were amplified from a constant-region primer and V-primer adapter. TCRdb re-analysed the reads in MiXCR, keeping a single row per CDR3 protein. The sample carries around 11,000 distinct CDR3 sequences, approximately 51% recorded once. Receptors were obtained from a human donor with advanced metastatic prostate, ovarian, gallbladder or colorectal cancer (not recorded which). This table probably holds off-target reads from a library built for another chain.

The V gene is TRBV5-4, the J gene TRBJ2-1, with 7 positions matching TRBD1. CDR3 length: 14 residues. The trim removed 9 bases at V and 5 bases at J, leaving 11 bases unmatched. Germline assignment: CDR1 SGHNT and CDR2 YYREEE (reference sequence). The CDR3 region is CATQPGTDNNEQFF. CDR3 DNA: TGTGCCACCCAACCGGGGACAGATAACAATGAGCAGTTCTTC.

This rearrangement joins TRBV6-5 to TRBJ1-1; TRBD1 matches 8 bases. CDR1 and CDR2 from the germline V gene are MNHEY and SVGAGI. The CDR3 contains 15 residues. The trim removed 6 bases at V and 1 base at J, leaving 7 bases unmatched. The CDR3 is CASRRTGTGNTEAFF. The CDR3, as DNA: TGTGCCAGCAGACGGACCGGGACAGGGAACACTGAAGCTTTCTTT.

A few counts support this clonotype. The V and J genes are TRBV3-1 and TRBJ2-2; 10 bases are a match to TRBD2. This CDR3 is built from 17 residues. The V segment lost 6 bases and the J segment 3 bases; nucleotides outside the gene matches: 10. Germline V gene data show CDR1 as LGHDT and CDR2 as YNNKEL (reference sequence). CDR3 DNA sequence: TGTGCCAGCAGTCGTAGGAGCGGGAGGGCCGACACCGGGGAGCTGTTTTTT. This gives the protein CASSRRSGRADTGELFF.

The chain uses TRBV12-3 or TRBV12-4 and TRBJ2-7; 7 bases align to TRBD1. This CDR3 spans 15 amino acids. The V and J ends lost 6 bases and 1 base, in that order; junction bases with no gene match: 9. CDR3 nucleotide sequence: TGTGCCAGCAGATGGGCCGGGACAGATTCCTACGAGCAGTACTTC. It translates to CASRWAGTDSYEQYF.

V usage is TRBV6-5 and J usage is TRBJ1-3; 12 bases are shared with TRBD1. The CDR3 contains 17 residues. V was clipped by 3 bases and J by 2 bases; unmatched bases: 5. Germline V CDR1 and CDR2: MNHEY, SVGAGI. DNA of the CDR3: TGTGCCAGCAGTTATTCGGGACAGGGGGCTACTGGAAACACCATATATTTT. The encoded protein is CASSYSGQGATGNTIYF.

The chain's CDR3 is CASRREQGAVGETQYF. As DNA, the CDR3 is TGTGCCAGCAGACGAGAACAGGGGGCAGTAGGAGAGACCCAGTACTTC. V is TRBV6-6 and J is TRBJ2-5; TRBD1 aligns across 9 bases. Germline CDR1 reads MNHNY; CDR2 reads SVGAGI (reference sequence). CDR3 length: 16 residues. Trimming at V came to 6 bases and at J to 4 bases, leaving 12 bases not matched to a gene.

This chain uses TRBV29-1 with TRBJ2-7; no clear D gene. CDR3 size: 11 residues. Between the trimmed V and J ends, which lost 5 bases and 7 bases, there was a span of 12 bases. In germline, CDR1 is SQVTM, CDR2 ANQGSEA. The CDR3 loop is CSVQQAGEQYF. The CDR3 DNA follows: TGCAGCGTTCAGCAGGCTGGGGAGCAGTACTTC.

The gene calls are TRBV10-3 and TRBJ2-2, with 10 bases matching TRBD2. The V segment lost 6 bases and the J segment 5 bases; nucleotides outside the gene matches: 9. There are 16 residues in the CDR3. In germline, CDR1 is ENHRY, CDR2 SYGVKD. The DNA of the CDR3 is TGTGCCATCAGCAATAACCCTAGCGGGAGTACCGGGGAGCTGTTTTTT. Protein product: CAISNNPSGSTGELFF.

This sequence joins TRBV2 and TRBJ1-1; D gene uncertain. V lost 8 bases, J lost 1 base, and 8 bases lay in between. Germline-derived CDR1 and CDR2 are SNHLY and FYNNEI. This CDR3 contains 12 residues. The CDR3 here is CASRSWNTEAFF. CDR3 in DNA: TGTGCCAGCCGTTCTTGGAACACTGAAGCTTTCTTT.

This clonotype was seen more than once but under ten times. The chain's CDR3 is CASTDGGSYEQYF. For the CDR3, the DNA is TGTGCCAGCACGGACGGGGGATCCTACGAGCAGTACTTC. The chain recombines TRBV28 with TRBJ2-7; possible D gene TRBD2, 6 bases. Germline V lookup: CDR1 MDHEN, CDR2 SYDVKM. The V end lost 7 bases, the J end lost 1 base, and 11 bases lay between the germline ends. This CDR3 is built from 13 residues. Drawing the rest from reference TRBV28 and TRBJ2-7, the complete variable domain is DVKVTQSSRYLVKRTGEKVFLECVQDMDHENMFWYRQDPGLGLRLIYFSYDVKMKEKGDIPEGYSVSREKKERFSLILESASTNQTSMYLCASTDGGSYEQYFGPGTRLTVT.

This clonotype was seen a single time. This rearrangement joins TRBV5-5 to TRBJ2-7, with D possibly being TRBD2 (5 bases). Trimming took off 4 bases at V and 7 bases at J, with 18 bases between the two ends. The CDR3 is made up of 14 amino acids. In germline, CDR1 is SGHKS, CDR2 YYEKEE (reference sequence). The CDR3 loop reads CASSVAAGVGEQYF. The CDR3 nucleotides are TGTGCCAGCAGCGTCGCTGCCGGGGTGGGTGAGCAGTACTTC.

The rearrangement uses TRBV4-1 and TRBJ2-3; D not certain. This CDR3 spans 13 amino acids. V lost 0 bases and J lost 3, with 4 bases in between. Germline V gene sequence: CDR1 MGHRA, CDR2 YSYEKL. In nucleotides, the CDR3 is TGCGCCAGCAGCCAAGATGGAACAGATACGCAGTATTTT. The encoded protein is CASSQDGTDTQYF.

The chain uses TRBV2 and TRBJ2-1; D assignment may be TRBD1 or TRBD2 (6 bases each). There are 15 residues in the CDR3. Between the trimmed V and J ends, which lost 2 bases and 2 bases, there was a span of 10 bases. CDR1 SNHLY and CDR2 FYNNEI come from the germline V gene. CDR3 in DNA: TGTGCCAGCAGTGAAAACAGGGAGGCCTACAATGAGCAGTTCTTC. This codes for CASSENREAYNEQFF.

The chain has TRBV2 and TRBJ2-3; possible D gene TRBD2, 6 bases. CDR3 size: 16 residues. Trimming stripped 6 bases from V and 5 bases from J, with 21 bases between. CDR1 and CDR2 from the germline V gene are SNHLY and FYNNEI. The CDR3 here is CASRLGGTYFGDTQYF. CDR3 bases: TGTGCCAGCAGATTAGGCGGGACTTACTTCGGAGATACGCAGTATTTT.

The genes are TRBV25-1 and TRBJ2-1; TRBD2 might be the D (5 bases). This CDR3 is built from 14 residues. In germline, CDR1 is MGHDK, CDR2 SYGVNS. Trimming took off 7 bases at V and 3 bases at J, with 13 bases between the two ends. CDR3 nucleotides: TGTGCCAGCACAAAACCCGGAGGCTACAATGAGCAGTTCTTC. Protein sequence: CASTKPGGYNEQFF. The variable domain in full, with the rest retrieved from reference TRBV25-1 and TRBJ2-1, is EADIYQTPRYLVIGTGKKITLECSQTMGHDKMYWYQQDPGMELHLIHYSYGVNSTEKGDLSSESTVSRIRTEHFPLTLESARPSHTSQYLCASTKPGGYNEQFFGPGTRLTVL.

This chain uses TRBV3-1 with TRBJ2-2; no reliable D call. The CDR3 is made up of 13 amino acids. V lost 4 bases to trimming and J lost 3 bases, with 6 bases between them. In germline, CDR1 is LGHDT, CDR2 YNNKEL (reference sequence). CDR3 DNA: TGTGCCAGCAGCCGAACGTACACCGGGGAGCTGTTTTTT. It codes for CASSRTYTGELFF.

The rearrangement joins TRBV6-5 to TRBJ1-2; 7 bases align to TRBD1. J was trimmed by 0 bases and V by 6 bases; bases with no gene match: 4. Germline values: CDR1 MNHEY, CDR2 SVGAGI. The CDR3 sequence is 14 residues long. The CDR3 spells CASRGDSSNYGYTF. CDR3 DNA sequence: TGTGCCAGCAGAGGGGACAGTTCTAACTATGGCTACACCTTC.

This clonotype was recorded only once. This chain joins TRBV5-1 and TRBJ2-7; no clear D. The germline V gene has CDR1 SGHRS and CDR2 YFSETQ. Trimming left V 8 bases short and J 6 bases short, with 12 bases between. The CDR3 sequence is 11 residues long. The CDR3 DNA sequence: TGCGCCAGTCGCCAGGCTGTCGAGCAGTACTTC. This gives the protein CASRQAVEQYF. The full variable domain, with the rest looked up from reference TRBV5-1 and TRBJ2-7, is KAGVTQTPRYLIKTRGQQVTLSCSPISGHRSVSWYQQTPGQGLQFLFEYFSETQRNKGNFPGRFSGRQFSNSRSEMNVSTLELGDSALYLCASRQAVEQYFGPGTRLTVT.

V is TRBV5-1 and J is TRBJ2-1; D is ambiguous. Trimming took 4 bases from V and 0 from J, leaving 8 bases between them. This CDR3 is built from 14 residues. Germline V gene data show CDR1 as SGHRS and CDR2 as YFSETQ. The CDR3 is CASSDDNSYNEQFF. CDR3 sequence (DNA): TGCGCCAGCAGCGACGACAACTCCTACAATGAGCAGTTCTTC. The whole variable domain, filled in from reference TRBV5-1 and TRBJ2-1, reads KAGVTQTPRYLIKTRGQQVTLSCSPISGHRSVSWYQQTPGQGLQFLFEYFSETQRNKGNFPGRFSGRQFSNSRSEMNVSTLELGDSALYLCASSDDNSYNEQFFGPGTRLTVL.

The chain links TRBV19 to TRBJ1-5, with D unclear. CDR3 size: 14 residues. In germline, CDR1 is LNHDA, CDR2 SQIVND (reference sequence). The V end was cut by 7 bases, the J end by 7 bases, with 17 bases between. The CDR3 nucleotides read TGTGCCAGTATGAGGCAGGATCGCGGCCAGCCCCAGCATTTT. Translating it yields CASMRQDRGQPQHF.

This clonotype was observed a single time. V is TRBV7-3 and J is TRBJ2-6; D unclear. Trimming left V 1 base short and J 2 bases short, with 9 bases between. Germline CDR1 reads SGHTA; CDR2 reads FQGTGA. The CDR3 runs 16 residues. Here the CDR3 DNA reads TGTGCCAGCAGCTTAATATTCGGCCCTGGGGCCAACGTCCTGACTTTC. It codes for CASSLIFGPGANVLTF.

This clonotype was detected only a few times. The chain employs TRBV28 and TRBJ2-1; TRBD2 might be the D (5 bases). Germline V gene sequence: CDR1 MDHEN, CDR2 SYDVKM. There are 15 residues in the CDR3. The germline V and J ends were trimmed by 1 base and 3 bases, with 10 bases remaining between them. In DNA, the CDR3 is TGTGCCAGCAGTTTATCTCCGGGGATCTACAATGAGCAGTTCTTC. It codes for CASSLSPGIYNEQFF.

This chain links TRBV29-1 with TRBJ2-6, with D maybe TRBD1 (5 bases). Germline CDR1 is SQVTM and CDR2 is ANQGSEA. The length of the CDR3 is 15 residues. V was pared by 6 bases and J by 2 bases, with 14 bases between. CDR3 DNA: TGCAGCGTGGACAACTTAGAAACTGGGGCCAACGTCCTGACTTTC. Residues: CSVDNLETGANVLTF.

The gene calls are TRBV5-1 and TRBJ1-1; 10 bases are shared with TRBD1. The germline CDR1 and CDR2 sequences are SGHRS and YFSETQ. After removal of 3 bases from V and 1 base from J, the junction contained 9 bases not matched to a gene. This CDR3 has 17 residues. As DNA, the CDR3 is TGCGCCAGCAGCTCGATACCGGGACAGGGGAGGAACACTGAAGCTTTCTTT. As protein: CASSSIPGQGRNTEAFF.